A selection of T cell receptor beta chains follows, all from one sample in a study of T cell responses to AZD1222 COVID-19 vaccine. Sequencing used immunoSEQ multiplex PCR; TCRdb keeps in-frame clones, though not all of them. The top ten hold around 48% of the sample, which has tens of thousands of clones, around 81% seen once. Sequencing was performed on peripheral blood, taken 28 days after the second AZD1222 dose. These receptors were taken from an adult who received the AZD1222 COVID-19 vaccine. The CDR3 runs from the conserved cysteine through the conserved F or W. D genes are given only for firm matches. The size entry is marked missing in some rows and otherwise reads once, few, many or a size class.

clone size: NA; V gene: TRBV2; D gene: TRBD1; J gene: TRBJ2-7; CDR3 protein: CASSEGYLDREAYEQYF; CDR3 DNA: TGTGCCAGCAGTGAAGGATACCTCGACAGGGAAGCCTACGAGCAGTACTTC
clone size: NA; V gene: TRBV6-5; D gene: NA; J gene: TRBJ2-7; CDR3 protein: CASRVSHSTYEQYF; CDR3 DNA: TGTGCCAGCAGGGTGAGTCACAGCACCTACGAGCAGTACTTC
clone size: NA; V gene: TRBV18; D gene: NA; J gene: TRBJ1-4; CDR3 protein: CASSPFKGLDEKLFF; CDR3 DNA: TGTGCCAGCTCACCGTTTAAGGGGCTGGATGAAAAACTGTTTTTT
clone size: few; V gene: TRBV7-3; D gene: TRBD2; J gene: TRBJ2-2; CDR3 protein: CASRGGLSNTGELFF; CDR3 DNA: TGTGCCAGCAGGGGGGGACTATCGAACACCGGGGAGCTGTTTTTT
clone size: NA; V gene: TRBV9; D gene: TRBD2; J gene: TRBJ2-2; CDR3 protein: CASSTLAGGPGELFF; CDR3 DNA: TGTGCCAGCAGCACACTAGCGGGAGGGCCCGGGGAGCTGTTTTTT
clone size: NA; V gene: TRBV19; D gene: NA; J gene: TRBJ2-5; CDR3 protein: CASTPAGARETQYF; CDR3 DNA: TGTGCCAGTACCCCCGCGGGGGCGCGAGAGACCCAGTACTTC
clone size: NA; V gene: TRBV19; D gene: NA; J gene: TRBJ2-1; CDR3 protein: CASSERISSYNEQFF; CDR3 DNA: TGTGCCAGTAGTGAACGTATTAGCTCCTACAATGAGCAGTTCTTC
clone size: NA; V gene: TRBV10-3; D gene: NA; J gene: TRBJ1-6; CDR3 protein: CAISAGGGSSYNSPLHF; CDR3 DNA: TGTGCCATCAGCGCCGGGGGCGGCAGCTCCTATAATTCACCCCTCCACTTT
clone size: NA; V gene: TRBV5-1; D gene: NA; J gene: TRBJ2-7; CDR3 protein: CASRAAVIQVAEQYF; CDR3 DNA: TGCGCCAGCAGAGCAGCCGTAATTCAGGTCGCCGAGCAGTACTTC
clone size: NA; V gene: TRBV5-1; D gene: TRBD2; J gene: TRBJ2-7; CDR3 protein: CASSQETSAYEQYF; CDR3 DNA: TGCGCCAGCAGCCAGGAGACTAGCGCCTACGAGCAGTACTTC
clone size: NA; V gene: TRBV3-1/TRBV3-2; D gene: NA; J gene: TRBJ2-3; CDR3 protein: CASSQPGDTDTQYF; CDR3 DNA: TGTGCCAGCAGCCAACCAGGGGACACAGATACGCAGTATTTT
clone size: few; V gene: TRBV28; D gene: NA; J gene: TRBJ1-6; CDR3 protein: CASSSRTSSYNSPLHF; CDR3 DNA: TGTGCCAGCAGTTCTAGGACATCCTCCTATAATTCACCCCTCCACTTT
clone size: NA; V gene: TRBV30; D gene: TRBD1; J gene: TRBJ2-7; CDR3 protein: CAWSRQGLNEQYF; CDR3 DNA: TGTGCCTGGAGCAGACAGGGGCTGAACGAGCAGTACTTC
clone size: NA; V gene: TRBV19; D gene: NA; J gene: TRBJ2-2; CDR3 protein: CASSTGQSGELFF; CDR3 DNA: TGTGCCAGTAGTACCGGACAGTCCGGGGAGCTGTTTTTT
clone size: NA; V gene: TRBV7-2; D gene: NA; J gene: TRBJ1-2; CDR3 protein: CASSFFFAANYGYTF; CDR3 DNA: TGTGCCAGCAGCTTTTTTTTCGCAGCTAACTATGGCTACACCTTC
clone size: NA; V gene: TRBV30; D gene: NA; J gene: TRBJ2-4; CDR3 protein: CAWSGDTGRNIQYF; CDR3 DNA: TGTGCCTGGAGTGGGGACACCGGGAGAAACATTCAGTACTTC
clone size: NA; V gene: TRBV27; D gene: TRBD2; J gene: TRBJ2-7; CDR3 protein: CASSFSTSGRSEQYF; CDR3 DNA: TGTGCCAGCAGTTTCTCGACTAGCGGGAGGAGCGAGCAGTACTTC
clone size: NA; V gene: TRBV6-2/TRBV6-3; D gene: NA; J gene: TRBJ1-2; CDR3 protein: CASSIDGNYGYTF; CDR3 DNA: TGTGCCAGCAGCATCGATGGGAACTATGGCTACACCTTC